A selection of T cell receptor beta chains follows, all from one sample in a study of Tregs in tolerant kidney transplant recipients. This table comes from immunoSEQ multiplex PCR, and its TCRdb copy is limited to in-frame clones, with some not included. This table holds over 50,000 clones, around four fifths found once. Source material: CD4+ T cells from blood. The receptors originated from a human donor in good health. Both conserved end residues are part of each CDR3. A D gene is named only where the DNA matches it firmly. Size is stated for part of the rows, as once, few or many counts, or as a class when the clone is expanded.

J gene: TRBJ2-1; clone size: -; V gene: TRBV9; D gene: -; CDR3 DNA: TGTGCCAGCAGCTCCACCGGGGGTAATGAGCAGTTCTTC; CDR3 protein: CASSSTGGNEQFF
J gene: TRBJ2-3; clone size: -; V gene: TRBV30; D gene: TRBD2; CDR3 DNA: TGTGCCTGGATAGCGGGAGGGCCCGCAGATACGCAGTATTTT; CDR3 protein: CAWIAGGPADTQYF
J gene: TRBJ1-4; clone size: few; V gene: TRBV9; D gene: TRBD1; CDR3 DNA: TGTGCCAGCAGCGCAAGGGGGACAGGGGCGGAAAAACTGTTTTTT; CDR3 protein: CASSARGTGAEKLFF
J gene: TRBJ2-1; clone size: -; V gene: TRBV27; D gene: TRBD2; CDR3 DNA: TGTGCCAGCAGACCTACCCCACTAGCGGGTCCCCCCAATGAGCAGTTCTTC; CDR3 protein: CASRPTPLAGPPNEQFF
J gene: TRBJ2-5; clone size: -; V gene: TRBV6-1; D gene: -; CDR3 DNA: TGTGCCAGCGAGGAGACAGCCGCAGAGACCCAGTACTTC; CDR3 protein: CASEETAAETQYF
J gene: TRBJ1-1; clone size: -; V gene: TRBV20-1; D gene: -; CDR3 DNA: TGCAGTGCTAGGCAGAGCACTGAAGCTTTCTTT; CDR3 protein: CSARQSTEAFF
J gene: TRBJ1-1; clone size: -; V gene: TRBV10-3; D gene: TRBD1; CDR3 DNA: TGTGCCTCCCAGACCATGACAGGGGCTGGTGAAGCTTTCTTT; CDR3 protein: CASQTMTGAGEAFF
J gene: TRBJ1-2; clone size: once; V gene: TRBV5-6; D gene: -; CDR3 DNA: TGTGCCAGCAGCTTACCAGGGCTGGACTACACCTTC; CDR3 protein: CASSLPGLDYTF
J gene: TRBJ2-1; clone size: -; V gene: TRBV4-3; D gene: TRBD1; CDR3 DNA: TGCGCCAGCAGCCTCGGACAGGGGGGTGAGCAGTTCTTC; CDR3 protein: CASSLGQGGEQFF
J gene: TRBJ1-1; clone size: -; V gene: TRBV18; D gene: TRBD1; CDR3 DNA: TGTGCCAGCTCACCGGACAGGGGGCTTGACGCTTTCTTT; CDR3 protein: CASSPDRGLDAFF
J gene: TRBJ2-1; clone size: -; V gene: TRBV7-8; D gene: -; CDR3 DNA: TGTGCCAGCAGCTTAGGGGTCCAGCGGGCTTACAATGAGCAGTTCTTC; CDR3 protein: CASSLGVQRAYNEQFF
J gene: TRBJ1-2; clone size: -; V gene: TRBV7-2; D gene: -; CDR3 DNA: TGTGCCAGCAGCTTTAAAGGGGGTGTGGTAGGTGGCTACACCTTC; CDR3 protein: CASSFKGGVVGGYTF
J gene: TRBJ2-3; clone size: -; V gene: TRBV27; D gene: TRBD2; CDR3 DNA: TGTGCCAGCAGTTTCCTAGCGGGGAGCACAGATACGCAGTATTTT; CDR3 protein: CASSFLAGSTDTQYF
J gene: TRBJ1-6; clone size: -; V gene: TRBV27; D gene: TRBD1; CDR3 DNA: TGTGCCAGCAGTGACGGGACAGGGGAGACGCCCCTCCACTTT; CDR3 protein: CASSDGTGETPLHF
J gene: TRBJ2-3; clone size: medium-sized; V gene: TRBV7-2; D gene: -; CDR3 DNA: TGTGCCAGCAGCTTAGATTGGGGAGCAGATACGCAGTATTTT; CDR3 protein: CASSLDWGADTQYF
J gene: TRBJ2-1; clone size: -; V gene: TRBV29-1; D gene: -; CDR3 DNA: TGCAGCGTTGAAATTTGGGCTAGCAGCTCCTACAATGAGCAGTTCTTC; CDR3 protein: CSVEIWASSSYNEQFF
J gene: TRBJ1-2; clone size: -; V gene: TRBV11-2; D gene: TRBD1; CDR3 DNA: TGTGCCAGCAGCCCGAGAAACACGAGGGGGCCGTATGGCTACACCTTC; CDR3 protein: CASSPRNTRGPYGYTF
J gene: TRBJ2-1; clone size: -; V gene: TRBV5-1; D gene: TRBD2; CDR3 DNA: TGCGCCAGCAGCTTGGGAGCTAGCGGGACCGAGCAGTTCTTC; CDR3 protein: CASSLGASGTEQFF
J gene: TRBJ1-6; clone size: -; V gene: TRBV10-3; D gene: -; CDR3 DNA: TGTGCCATCAGTGCCCAGGGCTCACCCCTCCACTTT; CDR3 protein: CAISAQGSPLHF
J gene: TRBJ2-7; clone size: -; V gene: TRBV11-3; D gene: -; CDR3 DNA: TGTGCCAGCAGCTATCAGGACAGCTCCTACGAGCAGTACTTC; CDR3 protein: CASSYQDSSYEQYF
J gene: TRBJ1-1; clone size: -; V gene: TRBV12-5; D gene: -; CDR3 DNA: TGTGCTAGTGGTTCCACGGACAGGAACACTGAAGCTTTCTTT; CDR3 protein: CASGSTDRNTEAFF
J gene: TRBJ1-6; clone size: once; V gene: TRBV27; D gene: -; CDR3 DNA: TGTGCCAGCAGTTTACTTTCGGCGGTGGGCTCACCCCTCCACTTT; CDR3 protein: CASSLLSAVGSPLHF
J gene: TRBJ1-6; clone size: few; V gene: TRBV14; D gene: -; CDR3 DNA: TGTGCCAGCAGCCAAGATTTGGGATCACCCCTCCACTTT; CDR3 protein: CASSQDLGSPLHF
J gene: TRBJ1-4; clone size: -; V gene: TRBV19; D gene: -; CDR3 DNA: TGTGCCAGTAGTATAGCCGGGACCAGGGGTGAAAAACTGTTTTTT; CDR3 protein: CASSIAGTRGEKLFF
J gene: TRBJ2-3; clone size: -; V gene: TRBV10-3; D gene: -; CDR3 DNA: TGTGCCATCAGTGATGAATCCAAAAAAACAGATACGCAGTATTTT; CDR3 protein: CAISDESKKTDTQYF
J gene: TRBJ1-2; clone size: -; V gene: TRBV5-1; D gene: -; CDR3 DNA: TGCGCCAGCAGCTTCGCGGCAGGGACGAGGAGCAGTGGCTACACCTTC; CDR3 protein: CASSFAAGTRSSGYTF
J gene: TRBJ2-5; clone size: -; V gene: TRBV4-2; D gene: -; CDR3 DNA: TGTGCCAGCAGCCAAGAGGTTGGTGATTTGCAGACCCAGTACTTC; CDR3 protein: CASSQEVGDLQTQYF
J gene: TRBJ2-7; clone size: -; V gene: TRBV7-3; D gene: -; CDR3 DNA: TGTGCCAGCAGCTTAAGGGGACCCCTCGACGAGCAGTACTTC; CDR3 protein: CASSLRGPLDEQYF
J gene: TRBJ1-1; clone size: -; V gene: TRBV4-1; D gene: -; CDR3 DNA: TGCGCCAGCAGCCAAGAGCTCCAGGGCGCTGAAGCTTTCTTT; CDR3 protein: CASSQELQGAEAFF
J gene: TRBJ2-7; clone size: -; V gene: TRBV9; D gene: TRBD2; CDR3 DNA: TGTGCCAACCCGCTGGGTGCGCGGGAGTACTCCTACGAGCAGTACTTC; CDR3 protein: CANPLGAREYSYEQYF
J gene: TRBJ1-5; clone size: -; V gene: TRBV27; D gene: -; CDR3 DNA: TGTGCCAGCAGTTTCGGGCTTTCCAAACCCTCTAGCAATCAGCCCCAGCATTTT; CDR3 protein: CASSFGLSKPSSNQPQHF
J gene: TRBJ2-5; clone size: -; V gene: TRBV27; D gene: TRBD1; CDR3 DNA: TGTGCCAGCAGTCCAATACCGAGGACAGGGAGAAGAGAGCCCCAGTACTTC; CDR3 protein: CASSPIPRTGRREPQYF
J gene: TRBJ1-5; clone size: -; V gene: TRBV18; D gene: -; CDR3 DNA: TGTGCCAGCTCACCAGGAAACGGAGAGGGGCCCCAGCATTTT; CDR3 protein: CASSPGNGEGPQHF
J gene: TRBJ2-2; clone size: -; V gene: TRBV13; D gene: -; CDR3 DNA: TGTGCCAGCAGCTTAGGACGGCTAGGTACCGGGGAGCTGTTTTTT; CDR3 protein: CASSLGRLGTGELFF
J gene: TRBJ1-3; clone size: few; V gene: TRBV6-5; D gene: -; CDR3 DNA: TGTGCCAGCAGCCAAACAGGGACTGGAAACACCATATATTTT; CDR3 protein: CASSQTGTGNTIYF
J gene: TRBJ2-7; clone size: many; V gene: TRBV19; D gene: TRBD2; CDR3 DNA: TGTGCCAGTAGTATCGGGAGGTCCTACGAGCAGTACTTC; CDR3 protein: CASSIGRSYEQYF
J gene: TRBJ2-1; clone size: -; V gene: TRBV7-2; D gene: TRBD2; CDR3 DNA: TGTGCCAGCAGCTTTAGCGGGGGTTACAATGAGCAGTTCTTC; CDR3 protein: CASSFSGGYNEQFF
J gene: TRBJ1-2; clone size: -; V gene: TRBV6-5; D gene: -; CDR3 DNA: TGTGCCAGCAGCTCGGACCTCGGTCGTGGCTACACCTTC; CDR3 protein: CASSSDLGRGYTF
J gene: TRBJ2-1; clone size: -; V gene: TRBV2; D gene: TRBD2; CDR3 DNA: TGTGCCAGCAAAGAGGGACTACTAGCGGGGGGGCTGTTCTTC; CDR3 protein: CASKEGLLAGGLFF
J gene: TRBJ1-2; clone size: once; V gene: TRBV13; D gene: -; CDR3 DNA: TGTGCCAGCAGCTTCTCAGGGAGTGGCTACACCTTC; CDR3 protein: CASSFSGSGYTF
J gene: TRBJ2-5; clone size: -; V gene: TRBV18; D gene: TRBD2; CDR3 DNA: TGTGCCAGCTCACCTCCCGGCGGGGGGGAGACCCAGTACTTC; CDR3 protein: CASSPPGGGETQYF
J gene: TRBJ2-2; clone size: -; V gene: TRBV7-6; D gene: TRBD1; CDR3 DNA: TGTGCCAGCACCACTATCAAGGGACAGGGGACCATCGGGGAGCTGTTTTTT; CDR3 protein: CASTTIKGQGTIGELFF
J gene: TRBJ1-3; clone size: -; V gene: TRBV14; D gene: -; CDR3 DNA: TGTGCCAGCAGCCGCAACAGGAACTCTGGAAACACCATATATTTT; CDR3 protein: CASSRNRNSGNTIYF
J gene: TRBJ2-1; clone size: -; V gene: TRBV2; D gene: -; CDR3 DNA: TGTGCCGACAAGACCGACCAAGGGGGGCAGAGAGTGTTCTTC; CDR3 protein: CADKTDQGGQRVFF
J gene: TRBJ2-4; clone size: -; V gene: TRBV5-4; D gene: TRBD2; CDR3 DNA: TGTGCCAGCAGCTCCCGGGGACTAGCTGAAAACATTCAGTACTTC; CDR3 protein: CASSSRGLAENIQYF
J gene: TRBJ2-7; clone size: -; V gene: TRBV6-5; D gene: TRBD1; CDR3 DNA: TGTGCCAGCTTCCGACAGGGGGCGGGGGAGCAGTACTTC; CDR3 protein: CASFRQGAGEQYF
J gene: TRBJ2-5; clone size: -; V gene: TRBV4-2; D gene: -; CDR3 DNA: TGTGCCAGCAGCCAAGTGAGGGGGGAGACCCAGTACTTC; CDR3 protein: CASSQVRGETQYF
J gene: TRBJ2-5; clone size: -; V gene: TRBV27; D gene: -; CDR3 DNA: TGTGCCAGCAAGCAGTCCAGGGTCCAAGAGACCCAGTACTTC; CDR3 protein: CASKQSRVQETQYF
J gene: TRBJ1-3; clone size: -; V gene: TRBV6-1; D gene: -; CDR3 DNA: TGTGCCAGCAGTGAGAGGTGGGGGGGCATGAGCTCTGGAAACACCATATATTTT; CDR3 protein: CASSERWGGMSSGNTIYF
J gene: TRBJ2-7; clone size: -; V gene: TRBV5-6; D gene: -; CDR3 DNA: TGTGCCAGCAGCTCCGGGGCCTACTACGAGCAGTACTTC; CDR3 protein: CASSSGAYYEQYF
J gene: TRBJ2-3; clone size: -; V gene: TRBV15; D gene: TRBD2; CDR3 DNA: TGTGCCACCAGCAACGGACTAGCGGGAGCTACCAGGGCTAATACGCAGTATTTT; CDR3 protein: CATSNGLAGATRANTQYF
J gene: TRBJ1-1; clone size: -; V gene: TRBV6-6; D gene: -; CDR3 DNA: TGTGCCAGCAGTTACTCCCGGGTCGGGTCCACTGAAGCTTTCTTT; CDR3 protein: CASSYSRVGSTEAFF
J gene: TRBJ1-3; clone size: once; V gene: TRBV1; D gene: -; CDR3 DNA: TGCACCAGCAGCCAAGTTCTCCGGGAAAGCTCTGGAAACACCATATATTTT; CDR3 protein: CTSSQVLRESSGNTIYF
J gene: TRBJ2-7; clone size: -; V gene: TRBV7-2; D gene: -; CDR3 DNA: TGTGCCAGCAGCCTCGGGGCTTGGCTGACCGAGCAGTACTTC; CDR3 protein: CASSLGAWLTEQYF
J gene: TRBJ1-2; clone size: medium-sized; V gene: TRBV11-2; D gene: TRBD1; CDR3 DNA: TGTGCCAGCAGCCTGTGGGACAGGGGGAGCGGCTACACCTTC; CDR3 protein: CASSLWDRGSGYTF
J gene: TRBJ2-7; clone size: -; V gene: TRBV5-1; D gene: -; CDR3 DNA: TGCGCCAGCAGCTTGGATGGACTACCCTACGAGCAGTACTTC; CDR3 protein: CASSLDGLPYEQYF